A single sample gave rise to the 18 T cell receptor beta chains below, sequenced in a study of OX40 agonist ivuxolimab in advanced cancers. The table came from immunoSEQ multiplex PCR; TCRdb's copy has only in-frame clones and leaves some out. The sample comprises over 85,000 clones, 90% of which are singletons, and around 1.6% rests with the top ten. The sequencing used CD4+ or CD8+ T cells sorted from blood, collected in a trial of the OX40 agonist ivuxolimab. These receptors were obtained from an adult with an advanced solid tumor such as melanoma, head and neck, liver or kidney cancer.

J is TRBJ1-2 and V is TRBV7-8, with TRBD1 matching 8 bases. The length of the CDR3 is 15 residues. Germline values: CDR1 SGHVS, CDR2 FQNEAQ. V was pared by 0 bases and J by 8 bases, with 8 bases of the junction left unmatched. The DNA for the CDR3 is TGTGCCAGCAGCTTAGCGGGGACAGGCCGTGCCGGCTACACCTTC. Translated: CASSLAGTGRAGYTF.

The chain has TRBV7-2 and TRBJ2-7; D call uncertain. The CDR3 is 15 amino acids. The germline V and J ends were trimmed by 1 base and 0 bases, with 10 bases remaining between them. Germline CDR1 is SGHTA and CDR2 is FQGNSA. Here the CDR3 DNA reads TGTGCCAGCAGCTTAGACGACGCACGCTCCTACGAGCAGTACTTC. It specifies CASSLDDARSYEQYF. The full variable domain, rest sourced from reference TRBV7-2 and TRBJ2-7, is GAGVSQSPSNKVTEKGKDVELRCDPISGHTALYWYRQSLGQGLEFLIYFQGNSAPDKSGLPSDRFSAERTGGSVSTLTIQRTQQEDSAVYLCASSLDDARSYEQYFGPGTRLTVT.

The CDR3 sequence: CARSTVMNTEAFF. In nucleotides, the CDR3 is TGTGCCAGATCCACAGTTATGAACACTGAAGCTTTCTTT. The V and J genes are TRBV19 and TRBJ1-1; D ambiguous. Between the trimmed V and J ends, which lost 9 bases and 0 bases, there was a span of 11 bases. The CDR3 is made up of 13 amino acids. Germline V CDR1 and CDR2: LNHDA, SQIVND (reference sequence).

This clone was seen just once. This chain uses TRBV5-1 with TRBJ1-1; D remains ambiguous. Germline CDR1 is SGHRS and CDR2 is YFSETQ. CDR3 length: 16 residues. The V end lost 0 bases, the J end lost 1 base, and 13 bases lay between the germline ends. In nucleotides, the CDR3 is TGCGCCAGCAGCTTGGCCACTAGGGTTGGGAACACTGAAGCTTTCTTT. Translated: CASSLATRVGNTEAFF.

This clone has only a few counts. The V gene is TRBV6-5, the J gene TRBJ1-1; D gene uncertain. Germline lookup yields CDR1 MNHEY and CDR2 SVGAGI. The CDR3 runs 13 residues. Trimming took off 6 bases at V and 0 bases at J, with 8 bases between the two ends. CDR3 in amino acids: CASSRGMNTEAFF. CDR3 in DNA: TGTGCCAGCAGCCGGGGTATGAACACTGAAGCTTTCTTT.

V and J are TRBV2 and TRBJ1-6, with D possibly matching TRBD1 (6 bases). The germline CDR1 and CDR2 sequences are SNHLY and FYNNEI. V shed 9 bases and J shed 2 bases, with 14 bases lying between them. The CDR3 runs 15 residues. CDR3 loop: CARTQGPTYNSPLHF. CDR3 DNA sequence: TGTGCCAGGACTCAGGGGCCAACCTATAATTCACCCCTCCACTTT.

The J gene is TRBJ2-2, the V gene TRBV28; tentatively, D is TRBD1 or TRBD2 (5 bases each). Per germline, CDR1 MDHEN and CDR2 SYDVKM. With 8 bases removed from V and 4 bases from J, the gap between germline ends came to 14 bases. The CDR3 is 14 amino acids. The CDR3 reads CASRRPGTTGELFF. The CDR3, as DNA: TGTGCCAGCCGGCGACCAGGGACCACCGGGGAGCTGTTTTTT.

The chain links TRBV29-1 to TRBJ1-6, with TRBD1 matching over 7 bases. The CDR3 runs 13 residues. Germline V gene sequence: CDR1 SQVTM, CDR2 ANQGSEA. J gave up 11 bases and V 3 bases, and 7 bases lay outside the gene matches. The DNA of the CDR3 is TGCAGCGTTGAGGAGGCCAGGGGGGCACCCCTCCACTTT. It encodes CSVEEARGAPLHF.

The rearrangement links TRBV7-2 to TRBJ2-7; D might be TRBD2 (5 bases). Looked up from germline, CDR1 is SGHTA and CDR2 is FQGNSA. V lost 5 bases and J 12 bases, leaving 20 bases between the germline ends. This CDR3 has 13 amino acids. Written as DNA, the CDR3 is TGTGCCAGCAGCCCTGATACTAGTCTGGTTCGGTACTTC. This sequence encodes CASSPDTSLVRYF.

The rearrangement joins TRBV4-3 to TRBJ2-3; 11 bases map to TRBD2. J lost 11 bases, V lost 2 bases, and 6 bases had no gene match. Per germline, CDR1 LGHNA and CDR2 YSLEER. The CDR3 has 14 amino acids. CDR3 nucleotides: TGCGCCAGCAGCCAAAGAGGGGGACTAGCGGTGCAGTATTTT. Its translation: CASSQRGGLAVQYF.

The rearrangement links TRBV6-1 to TRBJ1-5; the D gene is possibly TRBD1 (5 bases). Trimming took 1 base from V and 0 from J, leaving 10 bases between them. The CDR3 extends over 16 amino acids. Germline CDR1 reads MNHNS; CDR2 reads SASEGT. The CDR3 bases are TGTGCCAGCAGTGAAGTATGGGGGAATAGCAATCAGCCCCAGCATTTT. It yields the protein CASSEVWGNSNQPQHF.

This clone was found a few times. The chain joins TRBV23-1 to TRBJ2-7; the match to TRBD1 covers 7 bases. TRBV23-1 is designated an ORF whose function remains uncertain. V shed 3 bases and J 0 bases; nucleotides not matched to a gene: 14. The CDR3 covers 18 residues. The CDR3 DNA sequence: TGCGCCAGCAGTCACTCACCGGGACAGCCAAAGGGCTCCTACGAGCAGTACTTC. Encoded protein: CASSHSPGQPKGSYEQYF.

This clone has more than one count but fewer than ten. A read error may produce the germline difference seen at one junction end. The V gene is TRBV7-7, the J gene TRBJ1-5, with 10 bases lining up with TRBD1. CDR1 is SSHAT and CDR2 is FNYEAQ in the germline V gene (reference sequence). This CDR3 is 17 amino acids long. This chain's CDR3 is CASSAGQGEVVDQPQHF. CDR3 DNA sequence: TGTGCTAGCAGCGCAGGACAGGGGGAAGTGGTAGATCAGCCCCAGCATTTT.

With regard to this clone: At one end, the junction sequence differs from germline, possibly due to a read error. V and J are TRBV5-3 and TRBJ1-1, with 8 bases identical to TRBD1. TRBV5-3 is assigned to the ORF class and has an uncertain function. CDR3 size: 15 residues. The DNA for the CDR3 is TGTGCCAGCAGCTCCCGGACAGGGTATTACACTGAAGCTTTCTTT. Translating it yields CASSSRTGYYTEAFF.

The chain combines TRBV28 with TRBJ2-2; TRBD2 is a possible D gene (6 bases). V lost 4 bases and J lost 2, with 26 bases in between. Germline CDR1 and CDR2: MDHEN and SYDVKM. The CDR3 runs to 20 residues. The CDR3 DNA reads TGTGCCAGCAGTTATCCCCCAGTGGGATCAGGGAGGAGAAACACCGGGGAGCTGTTTTTT. As protein: CASSYPPVGSGRRNTGELFF.

As DNA, the CDR3 is TGTGCCAGCAGCGTCGGACTAGCGGAGGGTTTGGAGCAGTACTTC. Encoded protein: CASSVGLAEGLEQYF. The V call is TRBV9, the J call TRBJ2-7; 10 nucleotides line up with TRBD2. V shed 2 bases, J shed 7 bases, and the junction held 9 bases outside the gene matches. The CDR3 sequence is 15 residues long. CDR1 is SGDLS and CDR2 is YYNGEE in the germline V gene.

The chain recombines TRBV28 with TRBJ1-1; no definite D call. This CDR3 contains 14 residues. V lost 2 bases and J 7 bases, leaving 14 bases between the germline ends. Germline V gene data show CDR1 as MDHEN and CDR2 as SYDVKM. The CDR3 protein is CASSLRPSRHEAFF. The CDR3 DNA reads as TGTGCCAGCAGTTTAAGGCCCAGTCGCCATGAAGCTTTCTTT.

The sample holds a few counts of this clone. The chain carries TRBV10-3 and TRBJ2-3, with TRBD1 as a possible D gene (6 bases). Between the trimmed V and J ends, which lost 8 bases and 6 bases, there was a span of 15 bases. Germline CDR1 reads ENHRY; CDR2 reads SYGVKD. The CDR3 loop spans 13 amino acids. CDR3 nucleotides: TGTGCCATCCGTGTTGCAGGGGTGGATACGCAGTATTTT. As protein: CAIRVAGVDTQYF.